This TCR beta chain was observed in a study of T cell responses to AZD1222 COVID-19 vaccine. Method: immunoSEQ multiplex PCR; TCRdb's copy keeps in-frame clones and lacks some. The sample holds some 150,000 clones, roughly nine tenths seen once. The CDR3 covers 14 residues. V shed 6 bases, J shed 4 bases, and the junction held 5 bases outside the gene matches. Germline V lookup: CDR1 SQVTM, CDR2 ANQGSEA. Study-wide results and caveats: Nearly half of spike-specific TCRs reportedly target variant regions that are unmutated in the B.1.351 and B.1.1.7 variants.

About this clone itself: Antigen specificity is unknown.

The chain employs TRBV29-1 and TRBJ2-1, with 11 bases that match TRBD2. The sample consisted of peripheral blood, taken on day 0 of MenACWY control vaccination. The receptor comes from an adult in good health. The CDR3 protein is CSVAGTSGYNEQFF. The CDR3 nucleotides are TGCAGCGTCGCCGGGACTAGCGGATACAATGAGCAGTTCTTC.